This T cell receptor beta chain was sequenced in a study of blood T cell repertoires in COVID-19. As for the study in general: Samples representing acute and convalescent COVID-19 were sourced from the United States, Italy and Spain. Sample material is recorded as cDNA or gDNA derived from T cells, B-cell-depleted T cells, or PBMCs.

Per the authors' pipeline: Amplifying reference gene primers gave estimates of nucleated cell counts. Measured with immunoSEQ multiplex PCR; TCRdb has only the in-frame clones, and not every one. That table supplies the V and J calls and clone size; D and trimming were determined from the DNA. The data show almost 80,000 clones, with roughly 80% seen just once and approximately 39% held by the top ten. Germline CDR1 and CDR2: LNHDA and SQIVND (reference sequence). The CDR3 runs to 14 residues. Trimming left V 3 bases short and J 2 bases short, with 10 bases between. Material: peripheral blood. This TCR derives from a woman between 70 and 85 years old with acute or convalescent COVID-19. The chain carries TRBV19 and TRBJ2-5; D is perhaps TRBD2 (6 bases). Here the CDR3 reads CASSISRGQETQYF. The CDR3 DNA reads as TGTGCCAGTAGTATTTCCCGGGGGCAAGAGACCCAGTACTTC.